What follows are 26 T cell receptor beta chains derived from one specimen sequenced in a study of PD-L1 blockade in urothelial cancer. The data were produced by immunoSEQ multiplex PCR, yet TCRdb's version contains in-frame clones alone and is incomplete. Among around 110,000 clones listed, approximately 90% were seen once. Time point noted: peripheral blood 6 weeks after treatment start. Sequencing used PBMCs, obtained around atezolizumab (anti-PD-L1) treatment. These TCRs come from a man in his sixties with urothelial cancer.

This clone was detected a few times. The chain has TRBV19 and TRBJ2-1; 10 bases match TRBD2. CDR1 LNHDA and CDR2 SQIVND come from the germline V gene (reference sequence). The CDR3 has 17 amino acids. The junction had 9 bases not matched to a gene; V was cut back by 5 bases and J by 2 bases. CDR3 region: CASSWRLAGGTYNEQFF. As DNA, the CDR3 is TGTGCCAGTAGTTGGAGGTTAGCGGGGGGTACCTACAATGAGCAGTTCTTC.

V gene TRBV19 combines with J gene TRBJ1-2, with 8 bases aligning to TRBD1. Unmatched junction bases numbered 3, after V lost 3 bases and J lost 0 bases. Germline CDR1 reads LNHDA; CDR2 reads SQIVND (reference sequence). The CDR3 spans 15 residues. The DNA for the CDR3 is TGTGCCAGTAGTATCGGGACAGGAACTAACTATGGCTACACCTTC. Encoded protein: CASSIGTGTNYGYTF.

The chain combines TRBV19 with TRBJ2-4, with 8 bases matching TRBD1. The J segment lost 10 bases and the V segment lost 5 bases, leaving 10 bases of the junction unmatched. Germline V CDR1 and CDR2: LNHDA, SQIVND (reference sequence). The CDR3 covers 14 residues. The CDR3 coding sequence is TGTGCCAGTAGTCCCGGACAGGGAAGGGGGATTCAGTACTTC. This sequence encodes CASSPGQGRGIQYF.

This clone appeared a single time. The rearrangement uses TRBV5-1 and TRBJ2-5; no definite D call. Germline V gene data show CDR1 as SGHRS and CDR2 as YFSETQ. The CDR3 covers 11 residues. V dropped 2 bases and J dropped 4 bases, with 3 bases sitting between them. This CDR3 reads CASSFLETQYF. The CDR3 bases are TGCGCCAGCAGCTTCCTAGAGACCCAGTACTTC.

This clone appeared a few times. The rearrangement joins TRBV19 to TRBJ1-1; 9 bases match TRBD1. The CDR3 contains 16 residues. After removal of 2 bases from V and 0 bases from J, the junction contained 4 bases not matched to a gene. Germline CDR1 LNHDA, CDR2 SQIVND (reference sequence). The CDR3: CASSIPGQGMNTEAFF. The CDR3, as DNA: TGTGCCAGTAGTATACCGGGACAGGGAATGAACACTGAAGCTTTCTTT.

DNA of the CDR3: TGTGCCAGCAGCTCGGGACTAGGAATAAAAGAGACCCAGTACTTC. Protein: CASSSGLGIKETQYF. The chain is built from TRBV11-2 and TRBJ2-5; 8 bases align to TRBD2. The length of the CDR3 is 15 residues. The ends lost 4 bases at V and 3 bases at J; junction bases unmatched: 7. Germline-derived CDR1 and CDR2 are SGHAT and FQNNGV.

The chain couples TRBV7-8 to TRBJ1-5; D gene unclear. Germline loops: CDR1 SGHVS, CDR2 FQNEAQ. The CDR3 loop spans 16 amino acids. V gave up 1 base and J gave up 3 bases, with 13 bases separating them. The CDR3 DNA sequence: TGTGCCAGCAGCTTAGTTGAGGGTCCTAACAATCAGCCCCAGCATTTT. It specifies CASSLVEGPNNQPQHF. Full variable domain (rest looked up from reference TRBV7-8 and TRBJ1-5): GAGVSQSPRYKVAKRGQDVALRCDPISGHVSLFWYQQALGQGPEFLTYFQNEAQLDKSGLPSDRFFAERPEGSVSTLKIQRTQQEDSAVYLCASSLVEGPNNQPQHFGDGTRLSIL.

Only a few counts were recorded for this clone. The chain uses TRBV29-1 and TRBJ1-1; D is undetermined. Germline V gives CDR1 SQVTM, CDR2 ANQGSEA. The ends were cut back, 7 bases at V and 9 bases at J, with 18 bases in the middle. This CDR3 region has 12 residues. The CDR3 DNA follows: TGCAGCGCCCCAAGCGGGGTTGGGAAAGCTTTCTTT. Translated, it gives CSAPSGVGKAFF.

Worth noting for this clone: A clone one base away is much larger, so this may be a read error. This chain links TRBV6-5 with TRBJ2-7; TRBD1 matches 10 bases. CDR1 MNHEY and CDR2 SVGAGI come from the germline V gene. There are 14 residues in the CDR3. V lost 6 bases to trimming and J lost 3 bases; unmatched junction nucleotides: 5. In nucleotides, the CDR3 is TGTGCCAGCAGCCCCGGGACAGGGGTCTACGAGCAGTACTTC. This sequence encodes CASSPGTGVYEQYF.

The genes are TRBV9 and TRBJ2-3; 11 bases are a match to TRBD1. J lost 4 bases, V lost 4 bases, and 14 bases had no gene match. Germline-derived CDR1 and CDR2 are SGDLS and YYNGEE. The CDR3 sequence is 18 residues long. CDR3 DNA: TGTGCCAGCAGCCCAGACTTTGGACAGGGGGCAGGCTCAGATACGCAGTATTTT. Its protein is CASSPDFGQGAGSDTQYF.

V gene TRBV4-3 combines with J gene TRBJ2-7; D perhaps matches TRBD2 (5 bases). Trimming shortened V by 2 bases and J by 3 bases, and 8 bases separated the two germline ends. This CDR3 is 13 amino acids long. Germline loops: CDR1 LGHNA, CDR2 YSLEER. CDR3 coding DNA: TGCGCCAGCAGCCAACAAGAGGGCTACGAGCAGTACTTC. Its protein product is CASSQQEGYEQYF.

The gene calls are TRBV6-1 and TRBJ1-6, with no clear D. The V end lost 7 bases, the J end lost 8 bases, and 12 bases lay between the germline ends. Germline CDR1 is MNHNS and CDR2 is SASEGT. The CDR3 has 13 residues. The CDR3 DNA sequence: TGTGCCAGCACTAACACGGGTGATTCACCCCTCCACTTT. It codes for CASTNTGDSPLHF.

This clone has just one count. The chain combines TRBV7-2 with TRBJ1-2; D ambiguous. The CDR3 is made up of 16 amino acids. Germline V CDR1 and CDR2: SGHTA, FQGNSA. V was pared by 3 bases and J by 0 bases, with 14 bases between. In DNA form, the CDR3 reads TGTGCCAGCAGCTTGGGCCCCAGCCCCGCTAACTATGGCTACACCTTC. Protein: CASSLGPSPANYGYTF.

This clone was detected only once. The chain couples TRBV18 to TRBJ1-3; TRBD1 might be the D (5 bases). The CDR3 is 15 amino acids. Trimming took 6 bases from V and 0 from J, leaving 12 bases between them. Germline V gene sequence: CDR1 KGHSH, CDR2 LQKENI. The CDR3 region has the DNA TGTGCCAGCTCGGAGGGACCATTCTCTGGAAACACCATATATTTT. This codes for CASSEGPFSGNTIYF. Filled out from reference TRBV18 and TRBJ1-3, the complete variable domain reads NAGVMQNPRHLVRRRGQEARLRCSPMKGHSHVYWYRQLPEEGLKFMVYLQKENIIDESGMPKERFSAEFPKEGPSILRIQQVVRGDSAAYFCASSEGPFSGNTIYFGEGSWLTVV.

The V call is TRBV18, the J call TRBJ1-1; 7 bases fit TRBD1. This CDR3 has 14 amino acids. The V gene's germline CDR1 is KGHSH and CDR2 LQKENI. V shed 3 bases, J shed 7 bases, and the junction held 8 bases outside the gene matches. The CDR3 coding sequence is TGTGCCAGCTCACCCCGACAGGGTAAGATTGAAGCTTTCTTT. This encodes CASSPRQGKIEAFF.

This clone was picked up one time. The chain links TRBV4-1 to TRBJ2-7; 15 bases line up with TRBD2. V lost 1 base, J lost 8 bases, and 3 bases stayed unmatched. Germline-derived CDR1 and CDR2 are MGHRA and YSYEKL. The CDR3 runs 15 residues. The CDR3: CASSQAGTSGGKQYF. The CDR3 region has the DNA TGCGCCAGCAGCCAAGCCGGGACTAGCGGGGGGAAGCAGTACTTC.

J is TRBJ1-5 and V is TRBV7-8, with 9 bases aligning to TRBD1. The V and J ends lost 5 bases and 6 bases, in that order; junction bases with no gene match: 5. The germline V gene has CDR1 SGHVS and CDR2 FQNEAQ. The CDR3 has 14 amino acids. CDR3 nucleotides: TGTGCCAGCAGCATGACAGGGGGGGGTCAGCCCCAGCATTTT. This translates into CASSMTGGGQPQHF.

The chain couples TRBV6-5 to TRBJ2-7, with a possible D match to TRBD2 (6 bases). Germline V lookup: CDR1 MNHEY, CDR2 SVGAGI. This CDR3 is built from 14 residues. The V end lost 5 bases, the J end lost 6 bases, and 17 bases lay between the germline ends. CDR3 region: CASSPRGRSGEQYF. In nucleotides, the CDR3 is TGTGCCAGCAGTCCACGGGGGAGATCCGGCGAGCAGTACTTC.

This chain connects TRBV2 to TRBJ2-5; 8 nucleotides match TRBD2. Germline assignment: CDR1 SNHLY and CDR2 FYNNEI. Trimming at V came to 3 bases and at J to 5 bases, leaving 8 bases not matched to a gene. The CDR3 runs 15 residues. CDR3 loop: CASSDGTGGRETQYF. DNA of the CDR3: TGTGCCAGCAGTGACGGGACGGGAGGGAGGGAGACCCAGTACTTC.

The chain carries TRBV18 and TRBJ2-1; TRBD2 aligns across 13 bases. The CDR3 is 15 residues long. Germline values: CDR1 KGHSH, CDR2 LQKENI. After removal of 5 bases from V and 8 bases from J, the junction contained 6 bases not matched to a gene. The CDR3 nucleotides read TGTGCCAGCTCAGCAACTAGCGGGAGGGGAGATGAGCAGTTCTTC. It translates to CASSATSGRGDEQFF.

The V and J genes are TRBV7-6 and TRBJ2-3; D gene uncertain. Germline loops: CDR1 SGHVS, CDR2 FNYEAQ. The length of the CDR3 is 14 residues. The germline V and J ends were trimmed by 5 bases and 2 bases, with 11 bases remaining between them. The CDR3 DNA reads TGTGCCAGCAGCCTAGACGGGTACACAGATACGCAGTATTTT. Its protein is CASSLDGYTDTQYF.

The table lists this clone with a few counts. The V gene is TRBV6-5, the J gene TRBJ1-5, with no clear D. The V end was cut by 7 bases, the J end by 10 bases, with 17 bases between. CDR1 is MNHEY, CDR2 SVGAGI, per germline. The CDR3 is 13 residues long. This CDR3 is CASTSTRGCPQHF. CDR3 in DNA: TGTGCCAGCACCTCAACCCGGGGTTGTCCCCAGCATTTT.

The chain uses TRBV11-3 and TRBJ2-1; 11 bases map to TRBD1. There are 13 residues in the CDR3. The J segment lost 9 bases and the V segment lost 8 bases, leaving 6 bases of the junction unmatched. Germline lookup yields CDR1 SGHNT and CDR2 YENEEA. CDR3 coding DNA: TGTGCCAGCGGACATGGGACAGGGGGTGAGCAGTTCTTC. This codes for CASGHGTGGEQFF.

The J gene is TRBJ2-5, the V gene TRBV19; D may be TRBD1 (5 bases). Trimming removed 10 bases at V and 2 bases at J, with 17 bases between. The germline gives CDR1 LNHDA, CDR2 SQIVND (reference sequence). This CDR3 region has 14 residues. CDR3 nucleotide sequence: TGTGCCACCAAACTCGGACATACGCAAGAGACCCAGTACTTC. Encoded protein: CATKLGHTQETQYF.

The chain employs TRBV27 and TRBJ2-1; D perhaps matches TRBD1 (6 bases). Germline V gene data show CDR1 as MNHEY and CDR2 as SMNVEV (reference sequence). V lost 6 bases and J lost 10, with 19 bases in between. The CDR3 sequence is 14 residues long. DNA for the CDR3: TGTGCCAGCAGCCGGGACACCGGATCGTCGGAGCAGTTCTTC. Translated: CASSRDTGSSEQFF.

This chain joins TRBV4-1 and TRBJ2-7; TRBD1 agrees at 7 bases. V dropped 4 bases and J dropped 7; count of bases not matched to a gene: 7. CDR1 and CDR2 (germline): MGHRA, YSYEKL. This CDR3 has 13 residues. The CDR3 DNA reads as TGCGCCAGCAGCCCCCGTCCAGGGGGTGAGCAGTACTTC. Translating gives CASSPRPGGEQYF.